This T cell receptor beta chain was recorded in a study of blood T cell repertoires in COVID-19. This CDR3 is 15 amino acids long. In germline, CDR1 is MNHEY, CDR2 SMNVEV (reference sequence). V was clipped by 2 bases and J by 2 bases; unmatched bases: 0. Generated by immunoSEQ multiplex PCR, the TCRdb table keeps only in-frame clones and is missing some. The sample lists 170,000 or so clones; over 90% were seen once. The sequencing input was peripheral blood. The chain combines TRBV27 with TRBJ2-1, with 10 bases identical to TRBD2. This sequence was found in a man over 45 with acute or convalescent COVID-19. In DNA, the CDR3 is TGTGCCAGCAGTTTAAGCGGGGGGGCCTACAATGAGCAGTTCTTC. Encoded protein: CASSLSGGAYNEQFF.